A selection of T cell receptor beta chains follows, all from one sample in a study of cytomegalovirus exposure and HLA in healthy donors. Here immunoSEQ multiplex PCR was the method, and the copy in TCRdb shows in-frame clones only, minus some. This table has about 82,000 clones, over 65% appearing once. The sequenced sample consisted of PBMCs. Receptors originate from a man between 45 and 60 years old in good health and CMV-seronegative. The CDR3 runs from the conserved cysteine through the conserved F or W. A D gene is named only where the DNA matches it firmly. A clone size is listed for some rows: how often the clone was seen (once, few, many), or a class if it is expanded.

.,.,TRBV28,TRBJ1-6,CASSLPGGSSYNSPLHF,TGTGCCAGCAGTCTACCAGGTGGAAGCTCCTATAATTCACCCCTCCACTTT
.,few,TRBV21-1,TRBJ2-1,CASSKSRDRGQTSSYNEQFF,TGTGCCAGCAGCAAAAGTAGGGACAGGGGCCAAACCAGCTCCTACAATGAGCAGTTCTTC
TRBD1,.,TRBV7-2,TRBJ2-5,CASSPGTGGKQYF,TGTGCCAGCAGCCCCGGGACAGGGGGGAAGCAGTACTTC
.,.,TRBV7-9,TRBJ2-5,CASSPKETQYF,TGTGCCAGCAGCCCTAAAGAGACCCAGTACTTC
.,few,TRBV6-1,TRBJ1-1,CASGPKQANTEAFF,TGTGCCAGCGGACCTAAACAGGCGAACACTGAAGCTTTCTTT
.,.,TRBV19,TRBJ2-5,CASSIDGEETQYF,TGTGCCAGTAGTATTGACGGGGAAGAGACCCAGTACTTC
.,.,TRBV6-1,TRBJ1-2,CASSVGGPSGYTF,TGTGCCAGCAGTGTGGGGGGTCCCAGCGGCTACACCTTC
TRBD1,.,TRBV19,TRBJ2-1,CASSIDYGTGSDEQFF,TGTGCCAGTAGTATAGATTACGGGACAGGGTCCGATGAGCAGTTCTTC
TRBD1,.,TRBV5-1,TRBJ1-2,CASSVRPGQTLTTGYTF,TGCGCCAGCAGCGTACGGCCGGGACAGACATTAACTACCGGCTACACCTTC
TRBD1,.,TRBV5-1,TRBJ1-1,CASSLARLQQGGTEAFF,TGCGCCAGCAGCTTGGCCCGGTTACAACAGGGGGGGACTGAAGCTTTCTTT
.,.,TRBV30,TRBJ2-1,CAWRGRPNEQFF,TGTGCCTGGAGGGGGAGGCCTAATGAGCAGTTCTTC
.,.,TRBV7-2,TRBJ2-3,CASSAPHRGGTDTQYF,TGTGCCAGCAGCGCCCCCCATAGGGGCGGCACAGATACGCAGTATTTT
.,.,TRBV6-1,TRBJ2-5,CASKLGGPMETQYF,TGTGCCAGCAAACTAGGGGGTCCGATGGAGACCCAGTACTTC
TRBD1,.,TRBV7-8,TRBJ2-1,CASSERTGKNEQFF,TGTGCCAGCAGCGAGCGGACAGGGAAAAATGAGCAGTTCTTC
.,.,TRBV6-5,TRBJ2-6,CAARDWSSGANVLTF,TGTGCCGCCCGGGACTGGAGCTCTGGGGCCAACGTCCTGACTTTC
TRBD1,.,TRBV7-8,TRBJ1-3,CAGQGASNTIYF,TGTGCCGGACAGGGGGCGTCGAACACCATATATTTT
.,.,TRBV6-6,TRBJ1-1,CASRNQGNTEAFF,TGTGCCAGCAGGAATCAGGGGAACACTGAAGCTTTCTTT
.,.,TRBV12-5,TRBJ1-3,CASGLGILPGNTIYF,TGTGCTAGTGGTCTCGGGATTCTTCCTGGAAACACCATATATTTT
.,.,TRBV27,TRBJ1-2,CASSLAGANYGYTF,TGTGCCAGCAGTTTAGCAGGGGCTAACTATGGCTACACCTTC
.,.,TRBV19,TRBJ2-3,CASSTHGTDTQYF,TGTGCCAGTAGTACCCATGGCACAGATACGCAGTATTTT
TRBD1,.,TRBV12-5,TRBJ1-1,CASGSQGAETEAFF,TGTGCTAGTGGTTCCCAGGGGGCAGAGACTGAAGCTTTCTTT
TRBD1,.,TRBV16,TRBJ1-2,CASSQQLSGGGGYTF,TGTGCCAGCAGCCAACAGCTTTCAGGGGGCGGTGGCTACACCTTC
.,.,TRBV4-1,TRBJ2-4,CASSQEYTVAKNIQYF,TGCGCCAGCAGCCAAGAGTACACAGTAGCCAAAAACATTCAGTACTTC
.,once,TRBV19,TRBJ1-1,CAPSATGFGAFF,TGTGCCCCTTCCGCTACAGGTTTTGGAGCTTTCTTT
.,.,TRBV7-4,TRBJ1-5,CASSPDARGSYSNQPQHF,TGTGCCAGCAGCCCAGATGCCAGGGGCTCATATAGCAATCAGCCCCAGCATTTT
TRBD1,.,TRBV2,TRBJ2-5,CASRQGARFQGETQYF,TGTGCCAGCAGGCAGGGGGCGCGGTTCCAAGGAGAGACCCAGTACTTC
TRBD2,.,TRBV7-8,TRBJ2-1,CASSKGLAGDNEQFF,TGTGCCAGCAGCAAGGGACTAGCGGGGGACAATGAGCAGTTCTTC
.,.,TRBV9,TRBJ1-5,CASSAGHGNQPQHF,TGTGCCAGCAGCGCGGGACATGGCAATCAGCCCCAGCATTTT
TRBD1,.,TRBV30,TRBJ1-5,CAWRGTGGRNQPQHF,TGTGCCTGGAGAGGGACAGGGGGCCGCAATCAGCCCCAGCATTTT
TRBD1,once,TRBV15,TRBJ1-5,CATSREQTGGFQPQHF,TGTGCCACCAGCAGAGAGCAGACAGGGGGCTTTCAGCCCCAGCATTTT
.,.,TRBV2,TRBJ2-1,CASSEEQGLEQFF,TGTGCCAGCAGTGAAGAACAGGGTCTTGAGCAGTTCTTC
.,few,TRBV11-1,TRBJ1-6,CASSQGSGSNSPLHF,TGTGCCAGCAGCCAGGGGTCGGGCTCCAATTCACCCCTCCACTTT
.,.,TRBV6-1,TRBJ2-7,CASSKQGGEYYEQYF,TGTGCCAGCAGTAAACAGGGAGGGGAGTACTACGAGCAGTACTTC
TRBD2,.,TRBV18,TRBJ2-3,CASSPLAGGLTDTQYF,TGTGCCAGCTCACCACTAGCGGGGGGGCTGACAGATACGCAGTATTTT
.,.,TRBV5-1,TRBJ2-6,CASSLERMAGANVLTF,TGCGCCAGCAGCCTGGAGAGGATGGCCGGGGCCAACGTCCTGACTTTC
TRBD1,.,TRBV4-1,TRBJ1-2,CASSQGDRDYGYTF,TGCGCCAGCAGCCAAGGGGACAGGGACTATGGCTACACCTTC
.,.,TRBV10-3,TRBJ1-2,CAIRHSGAAYGYTF,TGTGCCATCAGGCACTCTGGTGCTGCTTATGGCTACACCTTC
TRBD1,.,TRBV4-1,TRBJ1-1,CASSQLDRDNTEAFF,TGCGCCAGCAGCCAACTGGACAGGGATAACACTGAAGCTTTCTTT
TRBD1,.,TRBV28,TRBJ2-7,CASSARQGLRYEQYF,TGTGCCAGCAGTGCAAGACAGGGATTACGTTACGAGCAGTACTTC
.,.,TRBV6-1,TRBJ2-1,CASRVALTRHNEQFF,TGTGCCAGCAGGGTAGCCCTGACTCGCCACAATGAGCAGTTCTTC
.,.,TRBV11-2,TRBJ1-1,CASSLLRGTMNTEAFF,TGTGCCAGCAGCCTCTTAAGGGGGACCATGAACACTGAAGCTTTCTTT
TRBD1,.,TRBV19,TRBJ1-1,CASSTDRASTEAFF,TGTGCCAGTAGTACCGACAGGGCGAGCACTGAAGCTTTCTTT
TRBD2,.,TRBV7-8,TRBJ2-3,CASSSPRGGATDTQYF,TGTGCCAGCAGCTCACCTCGCGGGGGGGCCACAGATACGCAGTATTTT
.,.,TRBV19,TRBJ1-6,CASSRQEVWSPLHF,TGTGCCAGTAGTAGGCAGGAGGTTTGGTCACCCCTCCACTTT
.,few,TRBV4-3,TRBJ2-6,CASSQDSVSGANVLTF,TGCGCCAGCAGCCAAGACTCTGTCTCTGGGGCCAACGTCCTGACTTTC
.,.,TRBV19,TRBJ2-2,CASTPGTIGTGELFF,TGTGCCAGTACCCCCGGGACAATCGGAACCGGGGAGCTGTTTTTT
.,.,TRBV2,TRBJ2-5,CASSDGTLFTKETQYF,TGTGCCAGCAGTGATGGGACTCTATTCACGAAAGAGACCCAGTACTTC
TRBD1,few,TRBV7-9,TRBJ1-2,CASSSGGTYGYTF,TGTGCCAGCAGCTCAGGGGGCACCTATGGCTACACCTTC
.,.,TRBV27,TRBJ2-7,CATAGQTYEQYF,TGTGCCACCGCGGGACAGACCTACGAGCAGTACTTC
.,.,TRBV7-2,TRBJ2-5,CASSLGGGTAAQETQYF,TGTGCCAGCAGCTTGGGGGGTGGCACCGCTGCACAAGAGACCCAGTACTTC
TRBD2,.,TRBV5-1,TRBJ2-5,CASSFSGGGETQYF,TGCGCCAGCAGCTTTAGCGGGGGTGGAGAGACCCAGTACTTC
TRBD2,.,TRBV5-1,TRBJ2-7,CASSLAGGGGSYEQYF,TGCGCCAGCAGCTTGGCCGGGGGGGGCGGCTCCTACGAGCAGTACTTC
TRBD1,.,TRBV5-1,TRBJ1-1,CASSPGTGTEAFF,TGCGCCAGCAGCCCCGGGACAGGGACTGAAGCTTTCTTT
TRBD1,.,TRBV5-3,TRBJ2-2,CARSCTDRGRGTGELFF,TGTGCCAGAAGCTGCACCGACAGGGGGCGCGGCACCGGGGAGCTGTTTTTT
.,.,TRBV15,TRBJ2-3,CATSRVPGVISSTDTQYF,TGTGCCACCAGCAGAGTGCCAGGGGTGATTTCGAGCACAGATACGCAGTATTTT